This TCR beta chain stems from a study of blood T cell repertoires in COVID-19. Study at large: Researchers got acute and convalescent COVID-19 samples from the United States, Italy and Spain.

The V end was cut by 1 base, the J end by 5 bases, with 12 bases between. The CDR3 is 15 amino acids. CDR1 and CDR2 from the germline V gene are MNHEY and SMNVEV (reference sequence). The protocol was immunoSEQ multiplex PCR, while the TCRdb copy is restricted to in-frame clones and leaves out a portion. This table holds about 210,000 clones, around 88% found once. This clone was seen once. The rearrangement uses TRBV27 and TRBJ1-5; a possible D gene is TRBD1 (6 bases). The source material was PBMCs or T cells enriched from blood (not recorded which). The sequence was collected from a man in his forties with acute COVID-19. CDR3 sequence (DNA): TGTGCCAGCAGTTTATGGCGGGGGCAGGATCAGCCCCAGCATTTT. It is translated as CASSLWRGQDQPQHF.